This TCR beta chain originates from a study of blood T cell repertoires in COVID-19. In the study overall: Acute and convalescent COVID-19 samples came from the United States, Italy and Spain. T cells, B-cell-depleted T cells, or PBMCs supplied cDNA or gDNA.

The CDR3 contains 12 residues. Trimming left V 2 bases short and J 6 bases short, with 8 bases between. Germline assignment: CDR1 MNHNY and CDR2 SVGAGI (reference sequence). In the original analysis: Cell counts per sample came from amplifying reference gene primers. TCRdb's copy holds only in-frame clones and misses some; the assay was immunoSEQ multiplex PCR. V and J calls and clone size follow that table, whereas D and trimming were derived from the DNA. Altogether 45,000 to 60,000 clones are present, approximately 86% being singletons, with the ten largest covering 6.5% to 8%. The sample comprised peripheral blood. The receptor's source is a human donor with active COVID-19. The donor label of this sample is uncertain. The rearrangement links TRBV6-6 to TRBJ2-7, with unresolved D. The CDR3 region has the DNA TGTGCCAGCAGTTACACAAGATCCGAGCAGTACTTC. This translates into CASSYTRSEQYF.